A selection of T cell receptor beta chains follows, all from one sample in a study of shared clonotypes between healthy human individuals. Sequencing used immunoSEQ multiplex PCR; TCRdb keeps in-frame clones, though not all of them. This sample carries more than 2 million clones, about 93% of them seen once, and the ten largest clones take around 1.7%. The sequenced sample was naive CD8+ T cells from PBMCs. These receptors all come from a man aged 18 to 30 in good health. Some clones in this sample may be carry-over from other donors' samples. The conserved cysteine and the conserved F or W are not part of the CDR3 here.

v_call: TRBV7-3; j_call: TRBJ2-1; cdr3_aa: ASSFGDYNEQF
v_call: TRBV5-4; j_call: TRBJ2-7; cdr3_aa: ASSLDSSSYEQY
v_call: TRBV11-2; j_call: TRBJ2-3; cdr3_aa: ASSLGGATDTQY
v_call: TRBV4-1; j_call: TRBJ2-7; cdr3_aa: ASSQGAGQGEYEQY
v_call: TRBV7-9; j_call: TRBJ2-7; cdr3_aa: ASSVVAYEQY
v_call: TRBV9; j_call: TRBJ2-1; cdr3_aa: ASSPLFGPSSSGSYNEQF
v_call: TRBV27; j_call: TRBJ2-3; cdr3_aa: ASSFRPDTQY
v_call: TRBV18; j_call: TRBJ2-5; cdr3_aa: ASSYNRGAHETQY
v_call: TRBV7-2; j_call: TRBJ1-2; cdr3_aa: ASSFLYSDRRSNYGYT
v_call: TRBV19; j_call: TRBJ2-7; cdr3_aa: ASSLGHLNEQY
v_call: TRBV5-4; j_call: TRBJ2-1; cdr3_aa: ASSLKYGQGAMLDEQF
v_call: TRBV5-6; j_call: TRBJ2-3; cdr3_aa: ASSWEGTDTQY
v_call: TRBV6-6; j_call: TRBJ2-7; cdr3_aa: ASSYLTGVEQY
v_call: TRBV19; j_call: TRBJ2-7; cdr3_aa: ASSIDFNSYEQY
v_call: TRBV6-1; j_call: TRBJ2-2; cdr3_aa: ASKVRAPGELF
v_call: TRBV19; j_call: TRBJ2-1; cdr3_aa: ASNDRVSDNEQF
v_call: TRBV6-5; j_call: TRBJ2-7; cdr3_aa: ASTPGRIGSYEQY
v_call: TRBV28; j_call: TRBJ1-5; cdr3_aa: ASSFQGRGNQPQH
v_call: TRBV6-1; j_call: TRBJ1-4; cdr3_aa: ASSERGGRLF
v_call: TRBV29-1; j_call: TRBJ1-4; cdr3_aa: SVELLRTEKTTNEKLF
v_call: TRBV27; j_call: TRBJ2-1; cdr3_aa: ASSLTRTNYNEQF
v_call: TRBV4-2; j_call: TRBJ2-2; cdr3_aa: ASSQVRPTNTGELF
v_call: TRBV6-5; j_call: TRBJ1-2; cdr3_aa: ASSYAGQTFYGYT
v_call: TRBV25-1; j_call: TRBJ2-1; cdr3_aa: ASSGGLGNEQF
v_call: TRBV15; j_call: TRBJ2-1; cdr3_aa: ATSAGITGGRYEQF
v_call: TRBV28; j_call: TRBJ2-7; cdr3_aa: ASSSGGSYEQY
v_call: TRBV7-9; j_call: TRBJ2-1; cdr3_aa: ASSSSGSGYNEQF
v_call: TRBV5-5; j_call: TRBJ2-7; cdr3_aa: ASSSWDSLYEQY
v_call: TRBV11-2; j_call: TRBJ2-1; cdr3_aa: ASSFWASSYNEQF
v_call: TRBV6-1; j_call: TRBJ2-7; cdr3_aa: ASSEGLAGFYEQY
v_call: TRBV5-1; j_call: TRBJ2-1; cdr3_aa: ASSLGGYNEQF
v_call: TRBV5-1; j_call: TRBJ2-2; cdr3_aa: ASSLFPSGQGSSGELF
v_call: TRBV9; j_call: TRBJ2-5; cdr3_aa: ASSVGTFQETQY
v_call: TRBV2; j_call: TRBJ2-3; cdr3_aa: ASRNGWVSDSTDTQY
v_call: TRBV5-6; j_call: TRBJ1-2; cdr3_aa: ASNLGWQDTYGYT
v_call: TRBV27; j_call: TRBJ2-7; cdr3_aa: ASSLSQGRYYEQY
v_call: TRBV9; j_call: TRBJ2-1; cdr3_aa: ASSVVTGPANEQF
v_call: TRBV10-3; j_call: TRBJ2-3; cdr3_aa: AISEQLISDTQY
v_call: TRBV25-1; j_call: TRBJ1-1; cdr3_aa: ASSRTTGNTEAF
v_call: TRBV6-1; j_call: TRBJ2-7; cdr3_aa: ASSEARTGNYEQY
v_call: TRBV5-1; j_call: TRBJ2-1; cdr3_aa: ASSLWGQASSYNEQF
v_call: TRBV7-9; j_call: TRBJ2-5; cdr3_aa: ASSLVRGAAQETQY
v_call: TRBV4-3; j_call: TRBJ2-1; cdr3_aa: ASSRLTKTGSSEQF
v_call: TRBV7-9; j_call: TRBJ2-7; cdr3_aa: ASSLAPLRGYEQY
v_call: TRBV11-2; j_call: TRBJ2-1; cdr3_aa: ASSLDPLTSYNEQF
v_call: TRBV27; j_call: TRBJ2-7; cdr3_aa: ASSSKRLAGGPYEQY
v_call: TRBV11-2; j_call: TRBJ1-3; cdr3_aa: ASSLGTDSGNTIY
v_call: TRBV7-9; j_call: TRBJ1-2; cdr3_aa: ASSPTGGNYGYT
v_call: TRBV18; j_call: TRBJ2-7; cdr3_aa: ASSPTRAYSEQY
v_call: TRBV7-2; j_call: TRBJ2-1; cdr3_aa: ASSLRTSGSLDNEQF